The subject of this entry is one T cell receptor beta chain. The target antigen is unknown. This table comes from immunoSEQ multiplex PCR, and its TCRdb copy is limited to in-frame clones, with some not included. This table holds about 6,300 clones, 60% to 75% found once. This entry is derived from a study of CD8 T cell repertoires and HIV-1 epitope variants. As for the study in general: Tested: three Gag epitope families, Nef HW9 and YT9. Study-level findings and limits: Eight or nine antigen-specific TCR beta clonotypes were found; roughly six seemed cross-reactive to variants.

This CDR3 has 14 amino acids. Germline V lookup: CDR1 SGHRS, CDR2 YFSETQ. V shed 0 bases and J shed 6 bases, with 9 bases lying between them. The sample taken for sequencing was cultured CD8+ T cells derived from PBMCs. The J gene is TRBJ2-2, the V gene TRBV5-1; D is possibly TRBD2 (6 bases). This receptor was identified in a male donor with HIV. The CDR3 nucleotides are TGCGCCAGCAGCTTGGCCGGAGGGGCCGGGGAGCTGTTTTTT. Its protein product is CASSLAGGAGELFF.